Presented here are 24 T cell receptor beta chains from one specimen sequenced in a study of shared clonotypes between healthy human individuals. Using immunoSEQ multiplex PCR, the repertoire was profiled, and TCRdb retains in-frame clones only, with some absent. Of hundreds of thousands of clones listed, 74% were seen once; the top ten hold more than 1.5%. Sequencing was done on a sample of memory CD4+ T cells sorted from blood. The subset was: CD45RA-negative fraction. The receptors shown here come from a woman in her 30s in good health.

This clone was seen repeatedly, ten times or more. The identical CDR3 is also encoded by other nucleotide sequences in the sample. The chain is built from TRBV28 and TRBJ2-2; perhaps TRBD1 as D (5 bases). Trimming took off 6 bases at V and 4 bases at J, with 9 bases between the two ends. The CDR3 extends over 13 amino acids. CDR1 and CDR2 (germline): MDHEN, SYDVKM. In DNA, the CDR3 is TGTGCCAGCAGGGGGCGGCCCACCGGGGAGCTGTTTTTT. Encoded protein: CASRGRPTGELFF.

The genes are TRBV18 and TRBJ1-1; perhaps TRBD1 as D (6 bases). Germline assignment: CDR1 KGHSH and CDR2 LQKENI. V dropped 6 bases and J dropped 0 bases, with 11 bases sitting between them. This CDR3 comprises 14 residues. The CDR3 sequence is CASSIGQLNTEAFF. The CDR3 DNA follows: TGTGCCAGCTCGATCGGACAGCTGAACACTGAAGCTTTCTTT.

J is TRBJ2-1 and V is TRBV5-1; 7 positions match TRBD2. The V segment lost 4 bases and the J segment 3 bases; nucleotides outside the gene matches: 7. The germline V gene has CDR1 SGHRS and CDR2 YFSETQ. This CDR3 region has 15 residues. The CDR3 DNA follows: TGCGCCAGCAGCGTGACTAGCAGAGACTACAATGAGCAGTTCTTC. It is translated as CASSVTSRDYNEQFF.

This clone occurred a few times. The chain is built from TRBV6-1 and TRBJ1-5; 9 nucleotides agree with TRBD1. The germline V gene encodes CDR1 MNHNS and CDR2 SASEGT. V was pared by 8 bases and J by 6 bases, with 5 bases of the junction left unmatched. The CDR3 contains 13 residues. The CDR3 reads CASGGQGGQPQHF. The DNA of the CDR3 is TGTGCCAGCGGGGGACAGGGAGGTCAGCCCCAGCATTTT.

The chain is built from TRBV9 and TRBJ1-5; perhaps TRBD1 as D (6 bases). Germline V lookup: CDR1 SGDLS, CDR2 YYNGEE. V lost 0 bases to trimming and J lost 3 bases, with 16 bases between them. The CDR3 is made up of 17 amino acids. The CDR3 loop is CASSVAWEEGDNQPQHF. CDR3 in DNA: TGTGCCAGCAGCGTAGCTTGGGAAGAGGGGGACAATCAGCCCCAGCATTTT.

This clone was detected only once. The V gene is TRBV2, the J gene TRBJ1-2; the D gene is possibly TRBD1 (6 bases). V lost 5 bases and J lost 4, with 11 bases in between. The germline gives CDR1 SNHLY, CDR2 FYNNEI. The CDR3 contains 13 residues. CDR3 sequence reads: CASSKDSRYGYTF. DNA for the CDR3: TGTGCCAGCAGTAAGGACAGTCGCTATGGCTACACCTTC.

In its sample, this clone was seen once. This rearrangement joins TRBV5-1 to TRBJ1-1; D unresolved. CDR1 SGHRS and CDR2 YFSETQ come from the germline V gene. The CDR3 extends over 13 amino acids. Trimming took off 5 bases at V and 8 bases at J, with 16 bases between the two ends. The CDR3 sequence: CASSLGTSDEAFF. The CDR3 DNA reads TGCGCCAGCAGTCTGGGCACCAGTGACGAAGCTTTCTTT.

This chain uses TRBV29-1 with TRBJ1-5; TRBD1 aligns across 10 bases. The V gene's germline CDR1 is SQVTM and CDR2 ANQGSEA. J gave up 6 bases and V 4 bases, and 9 bases lay outside the gene matches. The CDR3 has 15 amino acids. This CDR3 reads CSVADRGGFTQPQHF. The CDR3 DNA sequence: TGCAGCGTTGCGGACAGGGGGGGATTCACTCAGCCCCAGCATTTT.

The DNA for the CDR3 is TGTGCCAGCAGCCAGGACGGTGCTTCTGGAAACACCATATATTTT. It specifies CASSQDGASGNTIYF. This chain links TRBV7-9 with TRBJ1-3, with D unresolved. Trimming took off 5 bases at V and 1 base at J, with 12 bases between the two ends. Germline CDR1 is SEHNR and CDR2 is FQNEAQ (reference sequence). The length of the CDR3 is 15 residues.

This chain connects TRBV25-1 to TRBJ2-7; no definite D call. The CDR3 is made up of 15 amino acids. Trimming pared 2 bases from V and 2 bases from J, leaving 13 bases between. Germline CDR1 and CDR2: MGHDK and SYGVNS. The CDR3 sequence is CASSEPPTQTYEQYF. DNA for the CDR3: TGTGCCAGCAGTGAACCCCCGACCCAGACCTACGAGCAGTACTTC.

A few counts support this clone. The chain joins TRBV28 to TRBJ2-7; 8 bases are a match to TRBD1. V trimming: 2 bases; J trimming: 2 bases; junction bases outside the gene matches: 8. CDR3 size: 16 residues. Germline V gene sequence: CDR1 MDHEN, CDR2 SYDVKM. The chain's CDR3 is CASSLSTGGRPYEQYF. CDR3 coding DNA: TGTGCCAGCAGTTTAAGTACAGGGGGACGCCCCTACGAGCAGTACTTC.

V gene TRBV19 combines with J gene TRBJ2-7, with 9 bases matching TRBD2. The V segment lost 6 bases and the J segment 6 bases; nucleotides outside the gene matches: 9. The CDR3 spans 14 residues. The germline V gene encodes CDR1 LNHDA and CDR2 SQIVND (reference sequence). Here the CDR3 DNA reads TGTGCCAGTAGCGGGACTAGCCGGACCGGCGAGCAGTACTTC. Translating it yields CASSGTSRTGEQYF.

The V and J genes are TRBV29-1 and TRBJ2-5, with D hard to call. The CDR3 is 11 residues long. The germline CDR1 and CDR2 sequences are SQVTM and ANQGSEA. V was trimmed by 3 bases and J by 5 bases, leaving 7 bases between them. The CDR3 reads CSVDASETQYF. In DNA form, the CDR3 reads TGCAGCGTTGACGCTTCGGAGACCCAGTACTTC.

The J gene is TRBJ2-2, the V gene TRBV5-1; 9 bases agree with TRBD1. This CDR3 is 16 amino acids long. Germline CDR1 is SGHRS and CDR2 is YFSETQ. After removal of 2 bases from V and 1 base from J, the junction contained 3 bases not matched to a gene. As DNA, the CDR3 is TGCGCCAGCAGCTTCACAGGGGGCGTGAACACCGGGGAGCTGTTTTTT. Protein product: CASSFTGGVNTGELFF.

This clone was detected only once. The chain carries TRBV29-1 and TRBJ1-2; possibly TRBD1 for D (5 bases). Germline assignment: CDR1 SQVTM and CDR2 ANQGSEA. The CDR3 spans 11 residues. The V and J ends lost 6 bases and 4 bases respectively, with 9 bases between them. The CDR3 is CSVTGLYGYTF. CDR3 bases: TGCAGCGTAACAGGACTCTATGGCTACACCTTC.

The J gene is TRBJ2-5, the V gene TRBV2, with D hard to call. This CDR3 comprises 12 residues. Germline assignment: CDR1 SNHLY and CDR2 FYNNEI. Trimming removed 7 bases at V and 5 bases at J, with 11 bases between. DNA of the CDR3: TGTGCCAGCAACAGAGTGGAGGAGACCCAGTACTTC. This codes for CASNRVEETQYF.

The chain has TRBV18 and TRBJ2-2; no definite D call. CDR3 size: 15 residues. Trimming pared 3 bases from V and 4 bases from J, leaving 12 bases between. CDR1 KGHSH and CDR2 LQKENI come from the germline V gene. CDR3 bases: TGTGCCAGCTCACCTGGGAACCGACCCACCGGGGAGCTGTTTTTT. This codes for CASSPGNRPTGELFF.

The chain combines TRBV10-2 with TRBJ1-5, with 8 nucleotides matching TRBD1. Trimming cost V 10 bases and J 3 bases; bases outside gene matches: 5. The CDR3 length is 13 residues. Germline CDR1 and CDR2: WSHSY and SAAADI. The CDR3 here is CATGQGNNQPQHF. The CDR3 nucleotides are TGCGCCACAGGACAGGGCAACAATCAGCCCCAGCATTTT.

This chain links TRBV5-1 with TRBJ1-2, with 9 nucleotides matching TRBD1. From germline, CDR1 is SGHRS and CDR2 YFSETQ. V lost 3 bases to trimming and J lost 2 bases; unmatched junction nucleotides: 2. The CDR3 extends over 14 amino acids. The CDR3 DNA sequence: TGCGCCAGCAGCTACGGACAGGGGAACTATGGCTACACCTTC. Translation gives CASSYGQGNYGYTF.

V usage is TRBV19 and J usage is TRBJ1-1; D is unresolved. The V end was cut by 3 bases, the J end by 1 base, with 9 bases between. CDR1 is LNHDA and CDR2 is SQIVND in the germline V gene (reference sequence). The CDR3 loop spans 14 amino acids. CDR3 protein: CASSIIGRNTEAFF. The CDR3 DNA sequence: TGTGCCAGTAGTATTATTGGCCGGAACACTGAAGCTTTCTTT. Variable domain in full (rest from reference TRBV19 and TRBJ1-1): DGGITQSPKYLFRKEGQNVTLSCEQNLNHDAMYWYRQDPGQGLRLIYYSQIVNDFQKGDIAEGYSVSREKKESFPLTVTSAQKNPTAFYLCASSIIGRNTEAFFGQGTRLTVV.

In DNA, the CDR3 is TGTGCCAGCAGCTTCTTCGGGGACAGGGCCTACGAGCAGTACTTC. The encoded protein is CASSFFGDRAYEQYF. The chain links TRBV7-9 to TRBJ2-7; 9 positions agree with TRBD1. The CDR3 runs 15 residues. Germline CDR1 is SEHNR and CDR2 is FQNEAQ (reference sequence). Trimming removed 3 bases from V and 2 bases from J; junction bases left unmatched: 5.

The chain has TRBV2 and TRBJ2-4, with 11 bases aligning to TRBD2. The V and J ends lost 6 bases and 0 bases, in that order; junction bases with no gene match: 7. The CDR3 runs 17 residues. Per the germline V gene, CDR1 is SNHLY and CDR2 is FYNNEI. The CDR3 loop is CASRLAGAPGAKNIQYF. CDR3 coding DNA: TGTGCCAGCAGACTAGCGGGAGCCCCTGGAGCCAAAAACATTCAGTACTTC.

To note about this clone: Other DNA sequences in this sample translate to the same CDR3. The chain combines TRBV2 with TRBJ1-5; no firm D call. The V gene lost 3 bases and the J gene lost 4 bases, with 10 bases spanning the gap. The CDR3 is 14 amino acids. CDR1 is SNHLY, CDR2 FYNNEI, per germline. CDR3 in amino acids: CASSEGRKNQPQHF. The CDR3 DNA sequence: TGTGCCAGCAGTGAGGGTAGGAAGAATCAGCCCCAGCATTTT.

This clone was found a few times. The V call is TRBV28, the J call TRBJ2-7; TRBD2 agrees at 9 bases. The junction had 4 bases not matched to a gene; V was cut back by 5 bases and J by 2 bases. This CDR3 is 14 amino acids long. The germline gives CDR1 MDHEN, CDR2 SYDVKM. The CDR3, as DNA: TGTGCCAGCAGTACTAGCGGGCCAACCTACGAGCAGTACTTC. This codes for CASSTSGPTYEQYF.